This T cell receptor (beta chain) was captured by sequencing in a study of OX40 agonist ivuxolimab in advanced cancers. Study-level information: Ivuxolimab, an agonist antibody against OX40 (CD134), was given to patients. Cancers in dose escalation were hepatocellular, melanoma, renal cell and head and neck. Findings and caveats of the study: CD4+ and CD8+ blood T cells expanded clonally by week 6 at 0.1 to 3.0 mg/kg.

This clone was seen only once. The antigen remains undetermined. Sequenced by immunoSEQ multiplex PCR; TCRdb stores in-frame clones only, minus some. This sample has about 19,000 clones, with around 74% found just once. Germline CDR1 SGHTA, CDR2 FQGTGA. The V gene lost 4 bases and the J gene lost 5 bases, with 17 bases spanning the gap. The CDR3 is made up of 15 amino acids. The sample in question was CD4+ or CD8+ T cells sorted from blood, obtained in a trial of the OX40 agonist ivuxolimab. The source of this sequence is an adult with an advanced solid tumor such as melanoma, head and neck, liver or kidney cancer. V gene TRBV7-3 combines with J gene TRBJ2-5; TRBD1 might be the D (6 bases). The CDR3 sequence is CASSSSGTPGETQYF. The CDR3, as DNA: TGTGCCAGCAGCTCTTCCGGGACACCCGGGGAGACCCAGTACTTC.